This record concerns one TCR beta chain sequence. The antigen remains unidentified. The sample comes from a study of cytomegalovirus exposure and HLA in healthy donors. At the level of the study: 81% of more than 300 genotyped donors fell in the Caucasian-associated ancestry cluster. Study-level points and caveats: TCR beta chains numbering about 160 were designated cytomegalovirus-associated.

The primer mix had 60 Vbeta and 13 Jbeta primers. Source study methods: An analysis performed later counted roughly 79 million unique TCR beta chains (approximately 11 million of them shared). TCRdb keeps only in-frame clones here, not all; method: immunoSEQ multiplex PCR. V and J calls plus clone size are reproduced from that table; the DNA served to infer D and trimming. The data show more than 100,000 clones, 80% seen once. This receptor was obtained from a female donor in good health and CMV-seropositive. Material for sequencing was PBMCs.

The CDR3 region is CASSLGYEDRGSYSNQPQHF. In DNA, the CDR3 is TGTGCCAGCAGCTTAGGCTATGAGGACAGGGGGTCGTATAGCAATCAGCCCCAGCATTTT. The V gene is TRBV11-3, the J gene TRBJ1-5; 10 bases line up with TRBD1. The CDR3 has 20 residues. The J segment lost 0 bases and the V segment lost 1 base, leaving 12 bases of the junction unmatched. Germline lookup yields CDR1 SGHNT and CDR2 YENEEA. Supplemented by reference TRBV11-3 and TRBJ1-5, the full variable domain reads EAGVVQSPRYKIIEKKQPVAFWCNPISGHNTLYWYLQNLGQGPELLIRYENEEAVDDSQLPKDRFSAERLKGVDSTLKIQPAELGDSAVYLCASSLGYEDRGSYSNQPQHFGDGTRLSIL.